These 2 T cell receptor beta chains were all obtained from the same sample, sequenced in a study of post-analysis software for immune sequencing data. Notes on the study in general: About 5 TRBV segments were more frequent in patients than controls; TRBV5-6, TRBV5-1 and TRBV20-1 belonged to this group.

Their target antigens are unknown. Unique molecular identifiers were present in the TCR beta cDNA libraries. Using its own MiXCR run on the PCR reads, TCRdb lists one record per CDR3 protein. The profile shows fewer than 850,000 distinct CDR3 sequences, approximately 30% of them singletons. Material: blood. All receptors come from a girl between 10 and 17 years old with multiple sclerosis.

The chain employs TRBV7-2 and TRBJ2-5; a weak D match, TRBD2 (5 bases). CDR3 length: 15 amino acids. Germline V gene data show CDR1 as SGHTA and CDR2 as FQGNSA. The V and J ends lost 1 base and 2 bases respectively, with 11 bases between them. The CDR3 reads CASSLESGKQETQYF. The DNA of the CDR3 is TGTGCCAGCAGCTTAGAGAGCGGAAAACAAGAGACCCAGTACTTC.

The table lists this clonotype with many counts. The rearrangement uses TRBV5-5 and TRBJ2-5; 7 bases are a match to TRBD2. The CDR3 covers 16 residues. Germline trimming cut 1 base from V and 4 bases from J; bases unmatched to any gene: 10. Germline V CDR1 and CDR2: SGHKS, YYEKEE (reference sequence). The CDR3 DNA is TGTGCCAGCAGCTTGTCTCTGGGAGGGCAAGTAGAGACCCAGTACTTC. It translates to CASSLSLGGQVETQYF.